The 5 T cell receptor beta chains reported below all come from one sample, sequenced in a study of CD8+ T cells in alopecia areata. RNA was isolated and reverse transcribed to cDNA, the sequencing template. The method was immunoSEQ multiplex PCR; TCRdb's version includes in-frame clones alone and lacks a portion of them. This sample has 110,000 to 150,000 clones, with about 51% found just once. Stated treatment: oral pan-JAK inhibitor, 5-10 mg twice daily. The specimen comprised CD8+ T cells sorted from blood, sampled at week 4, from a patient treated with tofacitinib. These receptors were taken from a human donor with alopecia areata.

Comment on this clone: This specimen includes other DNA sequences encoding the same CDR3. V and J are TRBV29-1 and TRBJ2-3; no clear D gene. V dropped 4 bases and J dropped 6 bases, with 5 bases sitting between them. CDR3 size: 10 residues. The germline gives CDR1 SQVTM, CDR2 ANQGSEA. CDR3 protein: CSVVGDTQYF. Here the CDR3 DNA reads TGCAGCGTTGTGGGGGATACGCAGTATTTT.

This clone has just a few counts. The chain has TRBV27 and TRBJ2-3; 8 bases agree with TRBD2. The germline CDR1 and CDR2 sequences are MNHEY and SMNVEV (reference sequence). This CDR3 is built from 14 residues. The J segment lost 0 bases and the V segment lost 7 bases, leaving 3 bases of the junction unmatched. The CDR3 nucleotides read TGTGCCAGCACAGGCGGGGGGAGCACAGATACGCAGTATTTT. This translates into CASTGGGSTDTQYF.

The chain has TRBV6-5 and TRBJ2-5, with TRBD2 matching over 13 bases. The length of the CDR3 is 14 residues. Germline V CDR1 and CDR2: MNHEY, SVGAGI. V dropped 6 bases and J dropped 5; count of bases not matched to a gene: 3. The CDR3 here is CASRPTSGGETQYF. The DNA for the CDR3 is TGTGCCAGCAGGCCGACTAGCGGGGGGGAGACCCAGTACTTC.

The chain couples TRBV30 to TRBJ2-2; TRBD1 might be the D (6 bases). Germline CDR1 reads GTSNPN; CDR2 reads SVGIG (reference sequence). CDR3 length: 14 residues. V shed 4 bases and J shed 0 bases, with 9 bases lying between them. The CDR3 DNA reads TGTGCCTGGACCGGGACACCGAACACCGGGGAGCTGTTTTTT. This gives the protein CAWTGTPNTGELFF.

V and J are TRBV14 and TRBJ2-1; D may be TRBD1 (5 bases). With 0 bases removed from V and 8 bases from J, the gap between germline ends came to 8 bases. Per the germline V gene, CDR1 is SGHDN and CDR2 is FVKESK. The CDR3 runs to 13 residues. CDR3 sequence: CASSQDLGDEQFF. The CDR3 bases are TGTGCCAGCAGCCAAGATCTAGGGGATGAGCAGTTCTTC. Based on the CDR3 plus reference TRBV14 and TRBJ2-1, the full variable domain is EAGVTQFPSHSVIEKGQTVTLRCDPISGHDNLYWYRRVMGKEIKFLLHFVKESKQDESGMPNNRFLAERTGGTYSTLKVQPAELEDSGVYFCASSQDLGDEQFFGPGTRLTVL.